One TCR beta chain is described in this entry. This specimen comes from a study of blood T cell repertoires in COVID-19. In the authors' workflow: The assay estimated nucleated cells by amplifying reference gene primers. Profiled with immunoSEQ multiplex PCR; TCRdb holds only in-frame clones, not every one. From that table come the V and J calls and clone size; the DNA was used to work out D and trimming. The sample includes a few hundred thousand clones, 87% seen only once; the top ten take more than 10%. The sequence was collected from a woman between 18 and 30 years old who had recovered from COVID-19. The sample was peripheral blood.

The CDR3 sequence is CASGGLSSYEQYF. The CDR3 region has the DNA TGTGCCAGTGGCGGCTTAAGCTCCTACGAGCAGTACTTC. The V gene is TRBV9, the J gene TRBJ2-7; D remains ambiguous. This CDR3 spans 13 amino acids. CDR1 and CDR2 from the germline V gene are SGDLS and YYNGEE. V lost 8 bases to trimming and J lost 0 bases, with 12 bases between them.